This passage covers 11 T cell receptor beta chains from one sample sequenced in a study of naive and memory T cell subsets. These TCRs are of unknown antigen specificity. Points from the study as a whole: A few larger clonotypes appeared in naive repertoires, especially CD8, possibly memory cells re-expressing CD45RA.

Both TRBC1 and TRBC2 were covered by a beta constant-region primer of two equimolar oligonucleotides. Ligated cDNA was amplified by four rounds of PCR with nested alpha and beta constant-region primers and SP2. Each CDR3 protein is one row after TCRdb ran MiXCR on the UMI-ligation and nested PCR reads. The sample lists around 140,000 distinct CDR3 sequences, roughly 20% occurring once. The sequencing input was naive CD4+ T cells from blood. The receptors derive from a human donor in good health.

In its sample, this clonotype was seen a few times. The genes are TRBV28 and TRBJ2-3; 7 nucleotides line up with TRBD2. V lost 6 bases to trimming and J lost 7 bases; unmatched junction nucleotides: 7. This CDR3 has 13 residues. Germline assignment: CDR1 MDHEN and CDR2 SYDVKM. CDR3 loop: CASRGTILNTQYF. The CDR3 coding sequence is TGTGCCAGCAGAGGGACTATTTTGAATACGCAGTATTTT.

CDR3 nucleotides: TGTGCCAGCTCGGGACACACGGGAGAGCCCCAGCATTTT. Translated: CASSGHTGEPQHF. The chain links TRBV18 to TRBJ1-5; possible D gene TRBD1, 6 bases. The CDR3 sequence is 13 residues long. Trimming took 6 bases from V and 8 from J, leaving 14 bases between them. Germline lookup yields CDR1 KGHSH and CDR2 LQKENI.

This chain connects TRBV12-3 or TRBV12-4 to TRBJ2-2; TRBD2 aligns across 8 bases. The junction had 9 bases not matched to a gene; V was cut back by 4 bases and J by 5 bases. This CDR3 has 16 amino acids. The CDR3 DNA sequence: TGTGCCAGCAGTTCCGGAGTAGCGGGACCGACCGGGGAGCTGTTTTTT. This translates into CASSSGVAGPTGELFF.

This clonotype was detected a few times. The chain has TRBV20-1 and TRBJ2-3; D unresolved. Germline-derived CDR1 and CDR2 are DFQATT and SNEGSKA (reference sequence). The V end lost 2 bases, the J end lost 2 bases, and 11 bases lay between the germline ends. This CDR3 has 14 amino acids. CDR3 nucleotides: TGCAGTGCTAGACAGTGGCCTAACACAGATACGCAGTATTTT. This sequence encodes CSARQWPNTDTQYF.

V is TRBV7-9 and J is TRBJ2-2; D is unclear. Germline V gives CDR1 SEHNR, CDR2 FQNEAQ (reference sequence). Trimming shortened V by 6 bases and J by 4 bases, and 9 bases separated the two germline ends. The CDR3 contains 13 residues. The CDR3 region is CASRIQVTGELFF. DNA of the CDR3: TGTGCCAGCAGGATTCAGGTCACCGGGGAGCTGTTTTTT.

This clonotype has only a few counts. The rearrangement joins TRBV2 to TRBJ2-2, with TRBD1 as a possible D gene (6 bases). V was shortened by 7 bases and J by 5 bases, with 17 bases between the two germline ends. Germline CDR1 and CDR2: SNHLY and FYNNEI. This CDR3 is built from 15 residues. The CDR3, as DNA: TGTGCCAGCACCGGGCAGGGGCTGGGGACCGGGGAGCTGTTTTTT. As protein: CASTGQGLGTGELFF. Based on the CDR3 plus reference TRBV2 and TRBJ2-2, the full variable domain is EPEVTQTPSHQVTQMGQEVILRCVPISNHLYFYWYRQILGQKVEFLVSFYNNEISEKSEIFDDQFSVERPDGSNFTLKIRSTKLEDSAMYFCASTGQGLGTGELFFGEGSRLTVL.

This clonotype was picked up a small number of times. The chain carries TRBV27 and TRBJ2-5, with TRBD2 matching 12 bases. The CDR3 spans 17 residues. V lost 5 bases and J lost 1; bases outside the gene matches: 8. Germline loops: CDR1 MNHEY, CDR2 SMNVEV (reference sequence). CDR3 coding DNA: TGTGCCAGCAGTCCCCGGACTAGCGGGAAATCCCAAGAGACCCAGTACTTC. Translated, it gives CASSPRTSGKSQETQYF.

The chain links TRBV11-2 to TRBJ2-7; D is possibly TRBD2 (6 bases). This CDR3 spans 13 amino acids. Germline V CDR1 and CDR2: SGHAT, FQNNGV. Trimming cost V 7 bases and J 2 bases, with 12 bases left between them. The CDR3 reads CASTSTRTYEQYF. DNA of the CDR3: TGTGCCAGCACCTCGACTAGAACCTACGAGCAGTACTTC.

With regard to this clonotype: A read error may explain this, as a much larger clone is one base away. The chain combines TRBV12-3 or TRBV12-4 with TRBJ2-1; D is uncertain. The CDR3 totals 14 residues. The CDR3 sequence is CAGSFIPRTDEQFF. In DNA, the CDR3 is TGTGCCGGCAGTTTTATTCCGCGAACGGATGAGCAGTTCTTC.

This chain joins TRBV11-2 and TRBJ2-3; 10 positions match TRBD2. Germline-derived CDR1 and CDR2 are SGHAT and FQNNGV. This CDR3 has 15 amino acids. Trimming at V came to 3 bases and at J to 1 base, leaving 1 base not matched to a gene. DNA of the CDR3: TGTGCCAGCAGCTTCACTAGCGGGGGCACAGATACGCAGTATTTT. This translates into CASSFTSGGTDTQYF.

This clonotype was detected only a few times. The chain couples TRBV28 to TRBJ1-1, with a tentative D call TRBD1 (5 bases). The CDR3 spans 17 residues. In germline, CDR1 is MDHEN, CDR2 SYDVKM. The V gene lost 3 bases and the J gene lost 4 bases, with 21 bases spanning the gap. CDR3: CASSFHPRGEGRTEAFF. CDR3 bases: TGTGCCAGCAGTTTTCATCCCCGGGGGGAGGGGCGCACTGAAGCTTTCTTT.